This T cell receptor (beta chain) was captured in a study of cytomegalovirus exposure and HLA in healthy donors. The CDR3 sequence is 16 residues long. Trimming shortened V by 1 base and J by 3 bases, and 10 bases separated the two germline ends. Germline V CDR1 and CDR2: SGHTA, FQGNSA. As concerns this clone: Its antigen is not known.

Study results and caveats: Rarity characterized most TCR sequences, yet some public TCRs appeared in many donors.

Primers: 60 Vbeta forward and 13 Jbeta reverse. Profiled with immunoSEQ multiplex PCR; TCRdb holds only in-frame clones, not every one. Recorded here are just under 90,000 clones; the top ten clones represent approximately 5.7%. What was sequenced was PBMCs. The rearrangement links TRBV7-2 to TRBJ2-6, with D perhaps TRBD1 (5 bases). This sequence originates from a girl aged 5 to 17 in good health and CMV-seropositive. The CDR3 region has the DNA TGTGCCAGCAGCTTAGTAGCAGGGTATGGGGCCAACGTCCTGACTTTC. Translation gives CASSLVAGYGANVLTF.